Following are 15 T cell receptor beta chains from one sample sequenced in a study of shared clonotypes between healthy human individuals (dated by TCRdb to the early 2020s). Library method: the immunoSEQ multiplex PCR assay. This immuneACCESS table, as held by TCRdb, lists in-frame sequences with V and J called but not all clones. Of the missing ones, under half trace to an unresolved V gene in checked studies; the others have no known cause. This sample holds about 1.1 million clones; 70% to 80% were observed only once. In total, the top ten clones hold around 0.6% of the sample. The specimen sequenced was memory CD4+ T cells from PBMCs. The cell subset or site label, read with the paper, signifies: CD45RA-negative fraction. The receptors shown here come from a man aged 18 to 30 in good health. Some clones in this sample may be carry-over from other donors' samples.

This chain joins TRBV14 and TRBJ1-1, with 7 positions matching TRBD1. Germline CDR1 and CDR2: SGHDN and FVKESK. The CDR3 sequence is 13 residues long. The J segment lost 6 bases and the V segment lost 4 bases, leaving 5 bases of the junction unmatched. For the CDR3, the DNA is TGTGCCAGCAGCCTTACACAGGGGTCTGAAGCTTTCTTT. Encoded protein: CASSLTQGSEAFF.

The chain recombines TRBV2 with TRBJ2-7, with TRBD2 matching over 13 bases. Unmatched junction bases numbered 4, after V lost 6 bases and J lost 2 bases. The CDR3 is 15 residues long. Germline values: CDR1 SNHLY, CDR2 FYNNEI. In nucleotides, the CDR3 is TGTGCCAGCAGCCCAACTAGCGGGAGGGCCTACGAGCAGTACTTC. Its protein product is CASSPTSGRAYEQYF.

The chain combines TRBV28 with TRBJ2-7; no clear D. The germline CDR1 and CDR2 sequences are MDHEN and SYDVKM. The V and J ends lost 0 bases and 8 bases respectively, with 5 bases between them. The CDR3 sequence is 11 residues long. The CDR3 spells CASSLWGKQYF. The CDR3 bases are TGTGCCAGCAGTTTATGGGGTAAGCAGTACTTC.

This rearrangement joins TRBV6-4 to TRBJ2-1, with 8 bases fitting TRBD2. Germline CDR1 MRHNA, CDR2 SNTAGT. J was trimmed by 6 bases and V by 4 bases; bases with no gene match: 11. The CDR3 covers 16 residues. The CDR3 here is CASSAYGGGRANEQFF. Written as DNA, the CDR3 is TGTGCCAGCAGTGCCTATGGCGGGGGGCGTGCCAATGAGCAGTTCTTC.

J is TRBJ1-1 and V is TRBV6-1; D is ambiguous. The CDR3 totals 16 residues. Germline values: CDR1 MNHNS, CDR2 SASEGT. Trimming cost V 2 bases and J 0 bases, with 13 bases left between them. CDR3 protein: CASSERRSGMNTEAFF. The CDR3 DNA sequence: TGTGCCAGCAGTGAACGGCGTTCGGGCATGAACACTGAAGCTTTCTTT.

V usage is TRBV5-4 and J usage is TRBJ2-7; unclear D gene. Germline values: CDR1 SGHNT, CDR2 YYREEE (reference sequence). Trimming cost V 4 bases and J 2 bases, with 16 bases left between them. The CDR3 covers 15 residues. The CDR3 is CASSQKDGSTYEQYF. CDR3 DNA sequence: TGTGCCAGCAGCCAGAAGGACGGCAGTACCTACGAGCAGTACTTC. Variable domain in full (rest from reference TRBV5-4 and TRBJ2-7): ETGVTQSPTHLIKTRGQQVTLRCSSQSGHNTVSWYQQALGQGPQFIFQYYREEENGRGNFPPRFSGLQFPNYSSELNVNALELDDSALYLCASSQKDGSTYEQYFGPGTRLTVT.

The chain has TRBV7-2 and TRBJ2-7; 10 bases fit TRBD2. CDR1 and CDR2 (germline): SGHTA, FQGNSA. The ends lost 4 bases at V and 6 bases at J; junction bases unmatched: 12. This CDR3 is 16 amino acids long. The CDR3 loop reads CASSSQGSGRIVEQYF. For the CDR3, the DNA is TGTGCCAGCAGCTCCCAAGGTAGCGGGAGGATTGTCGAGCAGTACTTC.

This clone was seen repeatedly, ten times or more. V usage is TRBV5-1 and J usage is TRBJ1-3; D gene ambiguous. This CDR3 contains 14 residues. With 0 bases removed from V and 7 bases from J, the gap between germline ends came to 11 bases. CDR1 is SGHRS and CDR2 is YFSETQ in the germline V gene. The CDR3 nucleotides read TGCGCCAGCAGCTTGGCCACGGGGTTGAACACCATATATTTT. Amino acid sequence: CASSLATGLNTIYF.

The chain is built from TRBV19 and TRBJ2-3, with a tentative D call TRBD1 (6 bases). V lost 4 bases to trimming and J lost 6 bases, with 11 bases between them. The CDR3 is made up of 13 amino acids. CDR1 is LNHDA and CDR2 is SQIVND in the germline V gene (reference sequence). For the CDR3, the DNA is TGTGCCAGTAGTACCAACAGGGCTGATACGCAGTATTTT. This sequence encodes CASSTNRADTQYF. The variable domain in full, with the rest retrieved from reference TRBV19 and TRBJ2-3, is DGGITQSPKYLFRKEGQNVTLSCEQNLNHDAMYWYRQDPGQGLRLIYYSQIVNDFQKGDIAEGYSVSREKKESFPLTVTSAQKNPTAFYLCASSTNRADTQYFGPGTRLTVL.

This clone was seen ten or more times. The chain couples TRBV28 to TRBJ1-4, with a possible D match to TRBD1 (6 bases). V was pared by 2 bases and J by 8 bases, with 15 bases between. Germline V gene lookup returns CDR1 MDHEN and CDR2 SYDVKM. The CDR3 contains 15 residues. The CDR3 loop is CASSLPQGRYEKLFF. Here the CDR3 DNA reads TGTGCCAGCAGTTTACCACAGGGAAGGTACGAAAAACTGTTTTTT.

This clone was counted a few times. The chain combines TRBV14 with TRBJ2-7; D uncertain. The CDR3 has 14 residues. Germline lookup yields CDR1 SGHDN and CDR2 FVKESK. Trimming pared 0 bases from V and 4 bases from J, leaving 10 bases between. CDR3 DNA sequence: TGTGCCAGCAGCCAAGACGTAGGAGCTTACGAGCAGTACTTC. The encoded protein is CASSQDVGAYEQYF.

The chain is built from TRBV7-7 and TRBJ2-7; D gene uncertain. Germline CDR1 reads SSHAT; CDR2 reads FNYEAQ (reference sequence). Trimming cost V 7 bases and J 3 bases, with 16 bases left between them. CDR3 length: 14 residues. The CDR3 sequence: CASTHLGSIYEQYF. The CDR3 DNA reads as TGTGCCAGCACCCACCTGGGATCGATCTACGAGCAGTACTTC.

Here the CDR3 reads CASSAPGTEQYF. For the CDR3, the DNA is TGTGCCAGCAGCGCCCCCGGGACCGAGCAGTACTTC. The V gene is TRBV2, the J gene TRBJ2-7; D could derive from TRBD1 or TRBD2 (5 bases each). The V end was cut by 6 bases, the J end by 6 bases, with 12 bases between. This CDR3 region has 12 residues. Germline CDR1 reads SNHLY; CDR2 reads FYNNEI.

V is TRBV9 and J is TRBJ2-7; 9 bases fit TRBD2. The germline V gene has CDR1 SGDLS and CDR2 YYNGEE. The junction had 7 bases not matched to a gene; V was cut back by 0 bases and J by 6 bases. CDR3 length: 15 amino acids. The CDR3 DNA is TGTGCCAGCAGCGTAGTTGCTAGCGGGGCTTCCGAGCAGTACTTC. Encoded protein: CASSVVASGASEQYF.

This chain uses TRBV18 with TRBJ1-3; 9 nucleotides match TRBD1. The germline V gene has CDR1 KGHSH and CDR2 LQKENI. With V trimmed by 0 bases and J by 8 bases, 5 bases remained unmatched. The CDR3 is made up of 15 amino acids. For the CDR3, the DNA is TGTGCCAGCTCACCACCGGGACAGGGCCAGGACACCATATATTTT. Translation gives CASSPPGQGQDTIYF. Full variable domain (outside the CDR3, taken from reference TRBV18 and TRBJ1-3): NAGVMQNPRHLVRRRGQEARLRCSPMKGHSHVYWYRQLPEEGLKFMVYLQKENIIDESGMPKERFSAEFPKEGPSILRIQQVVRGDSAAYFCASSPPGQGQDTIYFGEGSWLTVV.